This T cell receptor beta chain was recovered during a study of T cell repertoires in cytomegalovirus infection. Study overall: Use of recently identified HLA-C-restricted and well-studied HLA-B-restricted CMV epitopes was part of the study. Indications came from public TCR beta signatures; they pointed to CMV infection and to a matching HLA type.

This clonotype has just a few counts. Its specificity is unknown. Points from the study as a whole: The cumulative frequency of public TCR beta families identified carriers of CMV plus the relevant HLA. Dominating the ex vivo response were HLA-C-restricted CMV-specific TCR beta clonotypes.

CDR1 is LNHDA and CDR2 is SQIVND in the germline V gene (reference sequence). V lost 5 bases and J lost 2; bases outside the gene matches: 5. The CDR3 length is 14 residues. TCRdb fed the reads into MiXCR, producing one record per CDR3 protein. This sample has some 920,000 distinct CDR3 sequences; roughly 31% occur once, and the top ten carry around 15%. The sample in question was cultured CD8+ T cells from PBMCs, obtained from culture after CMV antigen stimulation. This TCR was recovered from a human donor in good health (CMV status not recorded). Some clones in this sample may be carry-over from other donors' samples. The gene calls are TRBV19 and TRBJ1-2; 7 bases agree with TRBD1. The DNA of the CDR3 is TGTGCCAGTAGTCTTCCGACAGGGAACTATGGCTACACCTTC. It encodes CASSLPTGNYGYTF. The full variable domain, in which reference TRBV19 and TRBJ1-2 provide the parts outside the CDR3, is DGGITQSPKYLFRKEGQNVTLSCEQNLNHDAMYWYRQDPGQGLRLIYYSQIVNDFQKGDIAEGYSVSREKKESFPLTVTSAQKNPTAFYLCASSLPTGNYGYTFGSGTRLTVV.